A single sample is the source of the 10 T cell receptor beta chains below, sequenced in a study of OX40 agonist ivuxolimab in advanced cancers. Sequencing used immunoSEQ multiplex PCR; TCRdb keeps in-frame clones, though not all of them. The sample has 70,000 to 90,000 clones, approximately 87% seen once. The starting material was CD4+ or CD8+ T cells sorted from blood, obtained in a trial of the OX40 agonist ivuxolimab. The receptors were sampled from an adult with an advanced solid tumor such as melanoma, head and neck, liver or kidney cancer.

CDR3 nucleotide sequence: TGTGCCAGCAGCCCCTTTACCTTGGGCCTCACAGATACGCAGTATTTT. Translation: CASSPFTLGLTDTQYF. V is TRBV11-3 and J is TRBJ2-3; D is unclear. The CDR3 is made up of 16 amino acids. The V end lost 5 bases, the J end lost 2 bases, and 17 bases lay between the germline ends. Germline values: CDR1 SGHNT, CDR2 YENEEA. The complete variable domain, with remaining parts taken from reference TRBV11-3 and TRBJ2-3, reads EAGVVQSPRYKIIEKKQPVAFWCNPISGHNTLYWYLQNLGQGPELLIRYENEEAVDDSQLPKDRFSAERLKGVDSTLKIQPAELGDSAVYLCASSPFTLGLTDTQYFGPGTRLTVL.

The chain couples TRBV30 to TRBJ2-7; weak D call: TRBD1 (7 bases). V was shortened by 5 bases and J by 3 bases, with 17 bases between the two germline ends. Germline V lookup: CDR1 GTSNPN, CDR2 SVGIG (reference sequence). The CDR3 spans 14 residues. CDR3 nucleotides: TGTGCCTGGCTCACGGGGGACAGAGGCTACGAGCAGTACTTC. Residues: CAWLTGDRGYEQYF.

This clone has only a few counts. V is TRBV27 and J is TRBJ2-6; no clear D gene. The germline V gene has CDR1 MNHEY and CDR2 SMNVEV (reference sequence). The ends were cut back, 6 bases at V and 0 bases at J, with 9 bases in the middle. There are 15 residues in the CDR3. The CDR3 protein is CASSPNRSGANVLTF. For the CDR3, the DNA is TGTGCCAGCAGCCCTAACCGCTCTGGGGCCAACGTCCTGACTTTC.

In its sample, this clone was seen a few times. This chain links TRBV28 with TRBJ1-1, with TRBD1 identical over 9 bases. This CDR3 contains 13 residues. V lost 6 bases, J lost 4 bases, and 3 bases stayed unmatched. The germline gives CDR1 MDHEN, CDR2 SYDVKM. This chain's CDR3 is CASRPTGGTEAFF. The CDR3 coding sequence is TGTGCCAGCAGGCCGACAGGGGGCACTGAAGCTTTCTTT.

This clone has just a few counts. The chain has TRBV4-1 and TRBJ1-2, with no clear D. Trimming removed 7 bases from V and 4 bases from J, with 10 bases in between. The CDR3 is 12 residues long. Germline V lookup: CDR1 MGHRA, CDR2 YSYEKL. In nucleotides, the CDR3 is TGCGCCAGCACCGGACCTTCCTATGGCTACACCTTC. Amino acids: CASTGPSYGYTF.

V gene TRBV5-6 combines with J gene TRBJ2-3; D is uncertain. Trimming pared 2 bases from V and 3 bases from J, leaving 13 bases between. CDR1 and CDR2 (germline): SGHDT, YYEEEE. This CDR3 has 15 residues. This CDR3 is CASSLGPRRTDTQYF. The CDR3 bases are TGTGCCAGCAGCTTAGGTCCTCGCCGAACAGATACGCAGTATTTT.

This clone was seen more than once but under ten times. This chain links TRBV30 with TRBJ1-5; 8 bases agree with TRBD1. From germline, CDR1 is GTSNPN and CDR2 SVGIG (reference sequence). J was trimmed by 1 base and V by 1 base; bases with no gene match: 6. CDR3 length: 16 residues. The CDR3 reads CAWSGRQGLSNQPQHF. In DNA, the CDR3 is TGTGCCTGGAGTGGCCGACAGGGGTTAAGCAATCAGCCCCAGCATTTT.

V usage is TRBV2 and J usage is TRBJ2-7; 8 bases are a match to TRBD1. V shed 5 bases, J shed 0 bases, and the junction held 6 bases outside the gene matches. Germline lookup yields CDR1 SNHLY and CDR2 FYNNEI. This CDR3 comprises 15 residues. CDR3 loop: CASSTGQGGSYEQYF. The CDR3 nucleotides are TGTGCCAGCAGTACCGGACAGGGAGGCTCCTACGAGCAGTACTTC.

This rearrangement joins TRBV30 to TRBJ1-1; D is unclear. This CDR3 has 11 residues. Deletions cut 2 bases from V and 1 base from J, with 2 bases between. From germline, CDR1 is GTSNPN and CDR2 SVGIG (reference sequence). The CDR3 bases are TGTGCCTGGAGTACGAACACTGAAGCTTTCTTT. Translation gives CAWSTNTEAFF.

The chain employs TRBV19 and TRBJ1-4, with D maybe TRBD1 (6 bases). V dropped 7 bases and J dropped 1 base, with 13 bases sitting between them. Looked up from germline, CDR1 is LNHDA and CDR2 is SQIVND (reference sequence). The CDR3 has 15 amino acids. CDR3 DNA: TGTGCCAGTACCGGGACAATCAAAACTAATGAAAAACTGTTTTTT. It encodes CASTGTIKTNEKLFF. Full variable domain (remainder filled in from reference TRBV19 and TRBJ1-4): DGGITQSPKYLFRKEGQNVTLSCEQNLNHDAMYWYRQDPGQGLRLIYYSQIVNDFQKGDIAEGYSVSREKKESFPLTVTSAQKNPTAFYLCASTGTIKTNEKLFFGSGTQLSVL.